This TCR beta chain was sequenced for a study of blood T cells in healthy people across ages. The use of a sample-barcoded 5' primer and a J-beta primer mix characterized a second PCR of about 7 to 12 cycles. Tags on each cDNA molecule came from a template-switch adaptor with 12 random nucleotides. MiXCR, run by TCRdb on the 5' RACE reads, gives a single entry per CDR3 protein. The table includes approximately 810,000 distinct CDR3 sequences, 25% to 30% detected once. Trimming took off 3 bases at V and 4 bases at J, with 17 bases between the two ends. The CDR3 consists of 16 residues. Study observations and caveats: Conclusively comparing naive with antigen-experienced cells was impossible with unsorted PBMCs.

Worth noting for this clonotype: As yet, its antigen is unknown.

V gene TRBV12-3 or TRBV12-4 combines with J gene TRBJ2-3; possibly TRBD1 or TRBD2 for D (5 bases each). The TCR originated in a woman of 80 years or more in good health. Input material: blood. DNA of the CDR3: TGTGCCAGCAGTTTTACCGGGACCGTCGGCGCAGATACGCAGTATTTT. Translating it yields CASSFTGTVGADTQYF.